Listed here are 2 T cell receptor beta chains from one sample, sequenced in a study of blood T cell repertoires in COVID-19. The data were produced by immunoSEQ multiplex PCR, yet TCRdb's version contains in-frame clones alone and is incomplete. The sample has about 120,000 clones, more than 60% seen once; the top ten hold roughly 2.6%. The sample was peripheral blood. These receptors were obtained from a man in his forties or fifties with acute or convalescent COVID-19.

This chain links TRBV2 with TRBJ2-5, with 12 bases aligning to TRBD2. This CDR3 has 16 amino acids. In germline, CDR1 is SNHLY, CDR2 FYNNEI. V trimming: 5 bases; J trimming: 8 bases; junction bases outside the gene matches: 12. CDR3 DNA: TGTGCCAGCAGTAAGGTGGTACTAGCGGGGGGTCAAACCCAGTACTTC. This encodes CASSKVVLAGGQTQYF. Drawing the rest from reference TRBV2 and TRBJ2-5, the complete variable domain is EPEVTQTPSHQVTQMGQEVILRCVPISNHLYFYWYRQILGQKVEFLVSFYNNEISEKSEIFDDQFSVERPDGSNFTLKIRSTKLEDSAMYFCASSKVVLAGGQTQYFGPGTRLLVL.

J is TRBJ1-5 and V is TRBV30, with 7 bases that match TRBD1. After removal of 1 base from V and 2 bases from J, the junction contained 2 bases not matched to a gene. Germline lookup yields CDR1 GTSNPN and CDR2 SVGIG (reference sequence). This CDR3 has 14 residues. Written as DNA, the CDR3 is TGTGCCTGGAGTGAAGGACAGGGCAATCAGCCCCAGCATTTT. Translating gives CAWSEGQGNQPQHF.